This T cell receptor (beta chain) was obtained from a study of T cell changes during pregnancy in multiple sclerosis (dated by TCRdb to between 2019 and 2020). With respect to the entire study: Changes in the T cell repertoire over the course of pregnancy were examined in this study in women with multiple sclerosis.

The library was produced with the immunoSEQ multiplex PCR assay. TCRdb holds this immuneACCESS table with in-frame rearrangements only. Some clones are missing; in checked studies, unresolved V genes explain under half, and the rest has no known cause. The sample data list 85,000 to 100,000 clones, and around 93% of these were observed just once. 0.9% to 0.95% of the sample is in the top ten clones. The CDR3 covers 16 residues, taking in both the cysteine and the phenylalanine. Kept here is only the CDR3 DNA, which spans 48 bases and is read in frame from base 1. CDR1 and CDR2 (SGHRS, YFSETQ) derive from the germline V gene. The V and J ends are trimmed by 4 bases and 5 bases, leaving 16 bases between them. Remarks on this clone: Its antigen remains undetermined. Base qualities are not at hand, and no much larger clone is one base apart.

The sequences come from peripheral blood, collected before pregnancy. This chain joins TRBV5-1 to TRBJ1-6, with TRBD1 perhaps the D gene, on 6 matching bases. The clonotype comes from a female donor with multiple sclerosis, enrolled in a pregnancy study. The CDR3 protein sequence reads: CASSPTWTENNSPLHF. The sequenced DNA: TGCGCCAGCAGCCCCACCTGGACAGAAAATAATTCACCCCTCCACTTT. The reference TRBV5-1 and TRBJ1-6 proteins fill in what lies around the CDR3, so the full variable domain reads KAGVTQTPRYLIKTRGQQVTLSCSPISGHRSVSWYQQTPGQGLQFLFEYFSETQRNKGNFPGRFSGRQFSNSRSEMNVSTLELGDSALYLCASSPTWTENNSPLHFGNGTRLTVT.